This T cell receptor beta chain stems from a study of response to subunit inactivated influenza vaccine. General study findings and limits: Authors suggested each seasonal influenza vaccination recruits few new T cells.

From germline, CDR1 is SGHRS and CDR2 YFSETQ. CDR3 length equals 15 residues. V was trimmed by 4 bases and J by 3 bases, leaving 14 bases between them. TCRdb reprocessed the RT-PCR reads with MiXCR, giving one entry per CDR3 protein. Of approximately 680,000 distinct CDR3 sequences in the sample, approximately 15% were seen once. The table lists this clonotype with many counts. Its antigen is still unknown. This receptor was identified in a man aged 50-59 years who received an inactivated influenza vaccine. Here the sequenced sample was PBMCs from blood, taken roughly 13 days after vaccination. The chain recombines TRBV5-1 with TRBJ1-5; D remains ambiguous. The CDR3 sequence: CASSREAGYNQPQHF. As DNA, the CDR3 is TGCGCCAGCAGCAGGGAGGCAGGTTACAATCAGCCCCAGCATTTT.